Here is one T cell receptor beta chain with its context. What it binds is not known. Amplification yielded TCR beta CDR3 regions, with RNA transcripts as the source. Initially, a first-round RT-PCR of the TCR CDR3 employed the HTBI primer set. TCRdb re-derived calls from the multiplex PCR reads in MiXCR, one entry per CDR3 protein. The sample carries about 530,000 distinct CDR3 sequences, under 20% recorded once. Germline V CDR1 and CDR2: MDHEN, SYDVKM. Trimming at V came to 10 bases and at J to 0 bases, leaving 15 bases not matched to a gene. The CDR3 has 17 amino acids. The source of the sample is a study of T cells in Graves' hyperthyroidism and ophthalmopathy. General study findings and limits: The majority of expanded thyroid clonotypes above 0.001 also appeared in blood. Onset of ophthalmopathy came a median around 6.5 months after the model predicted it.

Sequencing used blood. The clonotype comes from a woman aged 18-29 years with Graves' ophthalmopathy. The rearrangement links TRBV28 to TRBJ1-5; 7 nucleotides align to TRBD1. The chain's CDR3 is CATTLRDSFYSNQPQHF. CDR3 in DNA: TGTGCCACCACCCTCCGGGACAGTTTTTATAGCAATCAGCCCCAGCATTTT.